This TCR beta chain was captured by sequencing in a study of T-cell reconstitution after alpha-beta-depleted transplantation in children. Study findings and constraints: After one year, T-cell counts and TCRbeta diversity mostly came from new T cells. Certain patients had high TCRbeta diversity at day 60, and it came from recipient T cells and thymic progenitors that survived. By about two months after transplant, alpha-beta T cells reportedly arose from several hundred graft clones that had expanded.

Remarks on this clonotype: Antigen: not known.

A library of TCRbeta sequences, prepared with unique molecular identifiers, was generated. TCRdb independently ran MiXCR on the PCR reads; one entry per CDR3 protein. The sample shows approximately 230,000 distinct CDR3 sequences, around 25% of them seen only once. This sequence was found in a female patient aged 2-15 years who had a stem cell transplant for congenital amegakaryocytic thrombocytopenia, so the T cells may come from the graft donor. Sample: PBMCs, mostly from graft donor cells, taken 360 days after TCRalphabeta/CD19-depleted stem cell transplant.

CDR3 nucleotides: TGCAGTGCTAGACAGAGCTTAAACTATGGCTACACCTTC. This codes for CSARQSLNYGYTF. J is TRBJ1-2 and V is TRBV20-1; D not resolved. The CDR3 consists of 13 residues. CDR1 is DFQATT, CDR2 SNEGSKA, per germline (reference sequence). V lost 2 bases, J lost 2 bases, and 9 bases lay in between.